This is a list of T cell receptor beta chains from one sample in a study of shared clonotypes between healthy human individuals. Here immunoSEQ multiplex PCR was the method, and the copy in TCRdb shows in-frame clones only, minus some. The table shows 190,000 or so clones, with about 93% occurring only once. Sequences were obtained from naive CD4+ T cells sorted from blood. The source is a woman aged 25 to 39 in good health. Both conserved end residues are part of each CDR3. The D gene is left open where the match is weak. Clone size is shown for a subset of rows, as once, few, many or a class of expanded clone.

>.|.|TRBJ2-6|TRBV6-5
CASSYDRNPGANVLTF
TGTGCCAGCAGTTACGACCGAAACCCTGGGGCCAACGTCCTGACTTTC
>.|.|TRBJ2-5|TRBV5-1
CASSAGLSQQETQYF
TGCGCCTCTTCAGCAGGCCTGTCTCAACAAGAGACCCAGTACTTC
>.|once|TRBJ1-2|TRBV28
CASSTEGTSAGGYTF
TGTGCCAGCAGCACCGAGGGGACGTCGGCGGGCGGCTACACCTTC
>.|.|TRBJ1-2|TRBV29-1
CSVTKTENGYTF
TGCAGCGTCACCAAGACAGAAAATGGCTACACCTTC
>TRBD1|.|TRBJ2-4|TRBV5-4
CASSLNPGRGLGKNIQYF
TGTGCCAGCAGCTTGAATCCTGGTAGGGGGCTCGGCAAAAACATTCAGTACTTC
>TRBD2|.|TRBJ2-1|TRBV27
CASSATGLAGGSYNEQFF
TGTGCCAGCAGTGCAACTGGACTAGCGGGAGGAAGCTACAATGAGCAGTTCTTC
>TRBD1|.|TRBJ1-2|TRBV5-1
CASSPGQDNYGYTF
TGCGCCAGCAGCCCCGGACAGGATAACTATGGCTACACCTTC
>TRBD2|.|TRBJ2-6|TRBV5-8
CASSLIGEGGANVLTF
TGTGCCAGCAGCTTAATCGGGGAGGGCGGGGCCAACGTCCTGACTTTC
>TRBD1|.|TRBJ2-7|TRBV10-3
CAISSGQGGYEQYF
TGTGCCATCAGCTCGGGACAGGGAGGTTACGAGCAGTACTTC
>.|.|TRBJ2-3|TRBV9
CASSVGSGLNTDTQYF
TGTGCCAGCAGCGTAGGGTCTGGACTCAACACAGATACGCAGTATTTT
>.|.|TRBJ2-1|TRBV7-2
CASRRSPNEQFF
TGTGCCAGTAGACGGTCCCCGAATGAGCAGTTCTTC
>.|few|TRBJ1-5|TRBV2
CASTLGPDQPQHF
TGTGCCAGCACACTCGGACCGGATCAGCCCCAGCATTTT
>.|.|TRBJ2-2|TRBV18
CASSGTQNTGELFF
TGTGCCAGCTCAGGGACTCAAAACACCGGGGAGCTGTTTTTT
>.|.|TRBJ2-1|TRBV4-1
CASSPQPIGSEQFF
TGCGCCAGCAGCCCCCAACCCATAGGCAGTGAGCAGTTCTTC
>.|.|TRBJ2-7|TRBV20-1
CSVLGRSEQYF
TGCAGTGTCCTGGGGAGGAGCGAGCAGTACTTC
>TRBD1|.|TRBJ2-6|TRBV27
CASSSGGTGANVLTF
TGTGCCAGCAGTTCAGGGGGCACTGGGGCCAACGTCCTGACTTTC
>.|.|TRBJ2-1|TRBV9
CASSAPGGGTTFF
TGTGCCAGCAGCGCCCCAGGGGGGGGGACTACTTTCTTC
>.|.|TRBJ1-2|TRBV25-1
CASSGYGGYGYTF
TGTGCCAGCAGTGGGTACGGGGGCTATGGCTACACCTTC
>.|.|TRBJ2-7|TRBV30
CAWKEVIRGPLHEQYF
TGTGCCTGGAAGGAGGTTATCCGGGGACCTCTCCACGAGCAGTACTTC
>TRBD1|.|TRBJ2-7|TRBV5-6
CASSLGRDRPEQYF
TGTGCCAGCAGCTTGGGCCGGGACAGGCCCGAGCAGTACTTC
>TRBD1|.|TRBJ2-5|TRBV29-1
CSGGTGWQETQYF
TGCAGCGGGGGGACAGGGTGGCAAGAGACCCAGTACTTC
>.|.|TRBJ2-7|TRBV28
CASSLYEQYF
TGTGCCAGCAGTTTATACGAGCAGTACTTC
>.|.|TRBJ1-2|TRBV19
CASYLYGYTF
TGTGCCAGTTACCTATATGGCTACACCTTC
>TRBD1|.|TRBJ2-5|TRBV7-9
CASSITAGTGQETQYF
TGTGCCAGCAGCATTACGGCGGGGACAGGGCAAGAGACCCAGTACTTC
>TRBD2|.|TRBJ2-7|TRBV6-5
CASSRGTMWYEQYF
TGTGCCAGCAGCCGCGGGACTATGTGGTACGAGCAGTACTTC
>.|.|TRBJ2-7|TRBV7-2
CASSLVRARSEQYF
TGTGCCAGCAGCTTAGTCCGGGCGAGGAGCGAGCAGTACTTC
>TRBD2|.|TRBJ2-7|TRBV4-2
CASSQPGTSGRYEQYF
TGTGCCAGCAGCCAACCCGGGACTAGCGGGAGGTACGAGCAGTACTTC
>TRBD1|few|TRBJ1-2|TRBV4-2
CASSRGQDANYGYTF
TGTGCCAGCAGCAGAGGACAGGACGCTAACTATGGCTACACCTTC
>.|.|TRBJ2-2|TRBV15
CATSRDTGELFF
TGTGCCACCAGCAGAGATACCGGGGAGCTGTTTTTT
>.|.|TRBJ2-2|TRBV5-1
CASSLTGQIGELFF
TGCGCCAGCAGCTTGACAGGGCAGATCGGGGAGCTGTTTTTT
>.|.|TRBJ1-3|TRBV7-6
CASSHRFRGARGNTIYF
TGTGCCAGCAGCCATCGTTTCCGGGGGGCGCGTGGAAACACCATATATTTT
>.|.|TRBJ2-7|TRBV7-2
CASSPNGKQGGEQYF
TGTGCCAGCAGCCCAAACGGGAAGCAGGGAGGCGAGCAGTACTTC